A single sample gave rise to the 8 T cell receptor beta chains below, sequenced in a study of T cell changes during pregnancy in multiple sclerosis. TCRdb's copy holds only in-frame clones and misses some; the assay was immunoSEQ multiplex PCR. The table lists under 70,000 clones, roughly 90% of them singletons. The source was CD4+ T cells from peripheral blood mononuclear cells, collected after pregnancy. The source is a female donor with multiple sclerosis, enrolled in a pregnancy study.

The chain links TRBV6-6 to TRBJ1-3, with D possibly being TRBD1 (5 bases). Trimming cost V 4 bases and J 7 bases, with 8 bases left between them. The V gene's germline CDR1 is MNHNY and CDR2 SVGAGI (reference sequence). The CDR3 is 12 amino acids. The CDR3 here is CASSWGENTIYF. CDR3 DNA: TGTGCCAGCAGTTGGGGGGAGAACACCATATATTTT.

This clone was seen once. V and J are TRBV14 and TRBJ2-1; a possible D gene is TRBD2 (6 bases). Germline CDR1 and CDR2: SGHDN and FVKESK. CDR3 length: 16 residues. Trimming removed 1 base from V and 6 bases from J, with 16 bases in between. CDR3 coding DNA: TGTGCCAGCAGCCAAGTTAGACTAGTCCCGGGCAATGAGCAGTTCTTC. Protein product: CASSQVRLVPGNEQFF.

The gene calls are TRBV30 and TRBJ1-1; 7 bases match TRBD1. V trimming: 1 base; J trimming: 5 bases; junction bases outside the gene matches: 7. This CDR3 has 14 residues. Germline-derived CDR1 and CDR2 are GTSNPN and SVGIG (reference sequence). The CDR3 reads CAWSGDRARTEAFF. For the CDR3, the DNA is TGTGCCTGGAGTGGCGACAGGGCGAGGACTGAAGCTTTCTTT.

This chain uses TRBV5-1 with TRBJ2-3; D is unresolved. Germline lookup yields CDR1 SGHRS and CDR2 YFSETQ. The CDR3 loop spans 13 amino acids. V lost 5 bases to trimming and J lost 2 bases, with 9 bases between them. For the CDR3, the DNA is TGCGCCAGCAGGGCGGTAACCACAGATACGCAGTATTTT. Its protein is CASRAVTTDTQYF.

This clone was seen a single time. The rearrangement joins TRBV7-9 to TRBJ1-1; D gene ambiguous. V was shortened by 1 base and J by 3 bases, with 15 bases between the two germline ends. Germline V CDR1 and CDR2: SEHNR, FQNEAQ (reference sequence). The CDR3 covers 16 residues. The CDR3, as DNA: TGTGCCAGCAGCTTAGTAATTGGGTTTCGGGACACTGAAGCTTTCTTT. The encoded protein is CASSLVIGFRDTEAFF.

The chain is built from TRBV7-2 and TRBJ1-4, with a tentative D call TRBD1 (5 bases). The germline V and J ends were trimmed by 2 bases and 3 bases, with 10 bases remaining between them. The germline V gene has CDR1 SGHTA and CDR2 FQGNSA. The CDR3 has 15 residues. The CDR3 DNA is TGTGCCAGCAGCTTACAGGGTCCGGCTAATGAAAAACTGTTTTTT. This gives the protein CASSLQGPANEKLFF. Looking up the rest from reference TRBV7-2 and TRBJ1-4 gives the full variable domain: GAGVSQSPSNKVTEKGKDVELRCDPISGHTALYWYRQSLGQGLEFLIYFQGNSAPDKSGLPSDRFSAERTGGSVSTLTIQRTQQEDSAVYLCASSLQGPANEKLFFGSGTQLSVL.

This chain links TRBV12-5 with TRBJ1-1; 11 nucleotides match TRBD1. The CDR3 consists of 16 residues. Germline values: CDR1 LGHNT, CDR2 FRNRAP. V dropped 6 bases and J dropped 2; count of bases not matched to a gene: 8. The CDR3 is CASGSGQGVGNTEAFF. The DNA for the CDR3 is TGTGCTAGTGGCTCGGGACAGGGGGTGGGAAACACTGAAGCTTTCTTT.

The count of this clone is one. V usage is TRBV7-2 and J usage is TRBJ2-3; 10 bases fit TRBD2. V gave up 8 bases and J gave up 5 bases; unmatched junction bases: 7. This CDR3 is built from 14 residues. Germline CDR1 and CDR2: SGHTA and FQGNSA. The DNA for the CDR3 is TGTGCCAGCGGTCGAGGGACTAGCGTAGATACGCAGTATTTT. Its translation is CASGRGTSVDTQYF. The variable domain in full, completed from reference TRBV7-2 and TRBJ2-3, reads GAGVSQSPSNKVTEKGKDVELRCDPISGHTALYWYRQSLGQGLEFLIYFQGNSAPDKSGLPSDRFSAERTGGSVSTLTIQRTQQEDSAVYLCASGRGTSVDTQYFGPGTRLTVL.